This TCR beta chain was retrieved from a study of CD8+CD57+ T cells in acquired aplastic anemia. Overall study: Sorted cells (CD4+ and CD8+) yielded DNA amounts that averaged roughly 3.2 ug. The average read count for CD4+ cells in healthy donors was 9 million to 14 million. The study's findings and limits: It was found that almost 30 CD8+ CDR3 sequences were shared between patients and controls.

Trimming took off 2 bases at V and 0 bases at J, with 13 bases between the two ends. CDR1 MNHEY and CDR2 SVGEGT come from the germline V gene. This CDR3 spans 16 amino acids. Investigators profiled TCR beta VDJ and CDR3 from genomic DNA template. TCRdb reprocessed the reads with MiXCR, giving one entry per CDR3 protein. The sample shows around 150,000 distinct CDR3 sequences, about 48% of them seen only once. This clonotype was observed once. No antigen is known for it. This TCR derives from a human donor in good health. Sequences were obtained from sorted CD4+, CD8+, or CD8+CD57+ T cells (not recorded which) from PBMCs. V usage is TRBV6-2 or TRBV6-3 and J usage is TRBJ1-1; a possible D gene is TRBD1 (6 bases). The CDR3 bases are TGTGCCAGCAGTTACGGTATAGGACAGTTGAACACTGAAGCTTTCTTT. Translation: CASSYGIGQLNTEAFF.